Listed below are T cell receptor beta chains from one sample, sequenced in a study of blood T cell repertoires in COVID-19. TCRdb's copy holds only in-frame clones and misses some; the assay was immunoSEQ multiplex PCR. Of 250,000 to 350,000 clones in the sample, around 91% are singletons; the top ten hold about 1.7%. Sequenced material: PBMCs or T cells enriched from blood (not recorded which). All receptors derive from a woman younger than 30 with acute COVID-19. Each CDR3 is given with its conserved first and last residue. A D gene is named only where the DNA matches it firmly. Clone size is given for some rows only: seen once, a few or many times, or a class if the clone is expanded.

TRBJ2-1 TRBV5-5 TRBD2 - CASSTSGTSGRAGEQFF TGTGCCAGCAGCACCTCCGGGACTAGCGGGAGGGCCGGAGAGCAGTTCTTC
TRBJ2-5 TRBV20-1 - - CSARRETQYF TGCAGTGCTAGGCGGGAGACCCAGTACTTC
TRBJ2-1 TRBV5-4 TRBD2 once CASSRTGTSNEQFF TGTGCCAGCAGCAGAACCGGGACTAGCAATGAGCAGTTCTTC
TRBJ2-5 TRBV18 - - CASSPPELRETQYF TGTGCCAGCTCACCACCGGAGCTGCGGGAGACCCAGTACTTC
TRBJ2-1 TRBV10-1 - - CASSVGAPKYNEQFF TGCGCCAGCAGTGTAGGGGCGCCCAAATACAATGAGCAGTTCTTC
TRBJ2-1 TRBV19 TRBD2 - CASRPGLAGYNEQFF TGTGCCAGTAGGCCCGGACTAGCGGGATACAATGAGCAGTTCTTC
TRBJ2-7 TRBV27 - - CASSPRSGEQYF TGTGCCAGCAGTCCCCGGTCCGGCGAGCAGTACTTC
TRBJ2-5 TRBV27 TRBD1 - CASSQGAYLQETQYF TGTGCCAGCAGTCAGGGGGCCTACCTCCAAGAGACCCAGTACTTC
TRBJ2-1 TRBV19 - - CARPGQDQFF TGTGCCAGACCGGGACAAGATCAGTTCTTC
TRBJ1-1 TRBV10-3 - - CAISRQANTEAFF TGTGCCATCAGTCGACAGGCGAACACTGAAGCTTTCTTT
TRBJ2-4 TRBV4-1 TRBD1 once CASSQLLRGRGNIQYF TGCGCCAGCAGCCAGCTTCTTAGGGGGCGCGGAAACATTCAGTACTTC
TRBJ2-5 TRBV9 TRBD2 - CASSVGSLSGRARETQYF TGTGCCAGCAGCGTAGGGAGTTTGAGCGGGAGGGCCCGGGAGACCCAGTACTTC
TRBJ2-1 TRBV6-2/TRBV6-3 TRBD2 - CASSYSGEYNEQFF TGTGCCAGCAGTTACAGCGGGGAGTACAATGAGCAGTTCTTC
TRBJ2-7 TRBV21-1 - - CASSKELGLAGEEIRFYEQYF TGTGCCAGCAGCAAAGAGTTGGGACTAGCGGGAGAGGAAATAAGGTTCTACGAGCAGTACTTC
TRBJ2-7 TRBV28 TRBD2 - CASSLAGGPNEQYF TGTGCCAGCAGTTTAGCGGGAGGGCCCAACGAGCAGTACTTC
TRBJ2-2 TRBV10-2 - few CASSSSAGELFF -
TRBJ2-2 TRBV6-5 TRBD1 - CASSYVTGANTGELFF TGTGCCAGCAGTTACGTTACAGGGGCGAACACCGGGGAGCTGTTTTTT
TRBJ1-1 TRBV10-3 TRBD1 - CAISAGTGPAEAFF TGTGCCATCAGCGCCGGGACAGGGCCCGCTGAAGCTTTCTTT
TRBJ2-7 TRBV9 TRBD1 - CASSPQFRTGTYEQYF TGTGCCAGCAGCCCCCAGTTCCGGACAGGAACCTACGAGCAGTACTTC
TRBJ2-7 TRBV7-3 TRBD2 - CASSPRTSGIYEQYF TGTGCCAGCAGCCCACGGACTAGCGGGATCTACGAGCAGTACTTC
TRBJ2-1 TRBV9 - - CASSVVAHEQFF TGTGCCAGCAGCGTAGTAGCCCATGAGCAGTTCTTC
TRBJ2-3 TRBV7-9 TRBD1 - CASSQRQGPADTQYF TGTGCCAGCAGCCAGCGACAGGGGCCGGCAGATACGCAGTATTTT
TRBJ2-7 TRBV30 TRBD2 - CAWNRGGRYEQYF TGTGCCTGGAATCGGGGAGGGCGTTACGAGCAGTACTTC
TRBJ2-5 TRBV30 - - CAWSVPGQETQYF TGTGCCTGGAGTGTTCCGGGTCAAGAGACCCAGTACTTC
TRBJ2-2 TRBV19 - - CASSTSPGELFF TGTGCCAGTAGTACTTCTCCCGGGGAGCTGTTTTTT
TRBJ2-7 TRBV5-5 TRBD1 few CASSLEGQGNYEQYF TGTGCCAGCAGCTTGGAAGGACAGGGGAACTACGAGCAGTACTTC
TRBJ2-1 TRBV28 - - CASSFYNEQFF TGTGCCAGCAGCTTCTACAATGAGCAGTTCTTC
TRBJ2-5 TRBV18 - - CASSPAGPYAAGQETQYF TGTGCCAGCTCACCAGCGGGGCCCTACGCGGCAGGCCAAGAGACCCAGTACTTC
TRBJ2-5 TRBV5-8 - - CASSWRDPIPQETQYF TGTGCCAGCAGCTGGCGGGACCCAATCCCCCAAGAGACCCAGTACTTC
TRBJ1-4 TRBV6-5 - - CASLRELHQGEKLFF TGTGCCAGCCTTAGGGAGTTACATCAGGGGGAAAAACTGTTTTTT
TRBJ1-5 TRBV6-4 TRBD1 - CASSDFGQGIQPQHF TGTGCCAGCAGTGACTTTGGACAGGGAATACAGCCCCAGCATTTT
TRBJ2-1 TRBV11-2 TRBD2 - CASGGLGAGNEQFF TGTGCCAGCGGGGGACTAGGGGCGGGGAATGAGCAGTTCTTC
TRBJ2-3 TRBV5-1 TRBD2 - CASNLLSSGTSDTQYF TGCGCCAGCAACCTGCTAAGTAGCGGGACATCAGATACGCAGTATTTT
TRBJ1-6 TRBV6-1 - once CASSESRVTSSYNSPLHF TGTGCCAGCAGTGAATCGAGGGTTACCAGCTCCTATAATTCACCCCTCCACTTT
TRBJ2-7 TRBV7-6 TRBD2 many CASSLGLAGYEQYF TGTGCCAGCAGCTTAGGACTAGCGGGCTACGAGCAGTACTTC
TRBJ2-2 TRBV5-1 TRBD2 - CASSMDRLAGESGELFF TGCGCCAGCAGCATGGACCGACTAGCGGGAGAATCCGGGGAGCTGTTTTTT
TRBJ2-3 TRBV28 - - CASSLAQGLPDTQYF TGTGCCAGCAGTTTGGCACAGGGTCTTCCAGATACGCAGTATTTT
TRBJ1-2 TRBV2 - - CASSRETVNLYGYTF TGTGCCAGCTCGCGGGAGACAGTTAATCTCTATGGCTACACCTTC
TRBJ2-3 TRBV18 - - CASSPSLAASTDTQYF TGTGCCAGCTCACCGAGTCTAGCTGCTAGCACAGATACGCAGTATTTT
TRBJ1-3 TRBV4-1 TRBD1 - CASSQEGRGHSGNTIYF TGCGCCAGCAGCCAAGAGGGCAGGGGGCACTCTGGAAACACCATATATTTT
TRBJ1-6 TRBV28 - - CASSLFTGSNSPLHF TGTGCCAGCAGTTTATTCACAGGATCCAATTCACCCCTCCACTTT
TRBJ2-7 TRBV30 - - CAWSTGSSEQYF TGTGCCTGGAGCACAGGGAGCAGCGAGCAGTACTTC